This T cell receptor (beta chain) was sequenced for a study of T cells in Graves' hyperthyroidism and ophthalmopathy (dated by TCRdb to about 2019). Regarding the study in general: Peripheral blood samples were taken at initial diagnosis, before any treatment was given. Thyroid tissue and blood T-cell repertoires from six or seven Graves' hyperthyroidism patients were also compared in the study. TCR Vbeta CDR3 sequencing of approximately 140 peripheral blood samples (approximately 44 ophthalmopathy, roughly 72 hyperthyroidism and about 17 progressor patients) is reported in the paper. Following sampling, methimazole starting at 30 mg daily was given to hyperthyroidism patients, and high-dose intravenous methylprednisolone was given to ophthalmopathy patients. To identify TCR V-J signatures that set the groups apart, the researchers used a discovery cohort of more than 95 patients, made up of 40 to 45 with Graves' ophthalmopathy and some 60 with stable Graves' hyperthyroidism. Prospective prediction of ophthalmopathy was tested in an independent validation cohort consisting of some 19 hyperthyroidism patients and around 17 patients who later progressed to ophthalmopathy. The 95 to 100 discovery patients were randomly divided into training and test sets at a 7:3 ratio. The paper as a whole reports these results and caveats: Sample size was not statistically predetermined, and investigators were not blinded to group allocation. A 13 V-J signature model separated ophthalmopathy from stable hyperthyroidism, with just over 85% sensitivity and approximately 81% specificity in cross-validation and 80%/75% in testing. Blood samples also contained most of the expanded thyroid clonotypes (frequency above 0.001), which suggests that blood repertoires may reflect thyroid immune responses. During validation, the model predicted progression to ophthalmopathy a median of roughly six months ahead of onset, with around 70% sensitivity and 72% to 80% specificity.

Stable Graves' hyperthyroidism was defined as the absence of progression to ophthalmopathy over 18 months of follow-up. Hyperthyroidism patients were newly diagnosed, with disease duration under 2 months, and aged 18 to 65 years. Any patient with an uncontrolled infection, another autoimmune disease, pregnancy or lactation was excluded. Diagnoses were established on the basis of clinical symptoms, serum thyroxine and TRAb, thyroid ultrasound, and orbital computed tomography. Ficoll-Paque density gradient centrifugation was used to isolate PBMCs from about 10 ml of fresh peripheral blood. Total RNA was extracted using Trizol reagent, and RNA quality was assessed on an Agilent 2100 Bioanalyzer. Amplification of TCR beta CDR3 regions was carried out from RNA transcripts. The first round of RT-PCR for the TCR CDR3 was performed with the HTBI primer set and the Qiagen OneStep RT-PCR kit. A second multiplex PCR round built the libraries, followed by size selection and purification. The libraries were sequenced on an Illumina HiSeq2000 using paired-end 100 bp reads. On the authors' methods: Raw data were processed with SOAPnuke, discarding reads with adapters, uncalled bases, mean Phred below 15, or no exact constant-primer or identifier match. COPE v1.2.5 was used to merge high-quality paired reads, and clonotypes were defined as unique nucleotide sequences. MiTCR v1.1 was used to align clonotypes to the IMGT TRBV, TRBD and TRBJ reference segments. The analysis included only V-J combinations with a frequency above 0.0001, which together covered around 99% of the repertoires. A TCS score was defined as the ratio of F50 (clonal expansion) to E x V (chaos), with BLOSUM62-based TCRdist applied between CDR3 peptides within each V-J. Welch's t-statistics and random forest reduced 514 V-J features to about 13, which were used in a naive Bayes classifier (R e1071). TCRdb redid the processing of the public reads, applying fastp at Q25 and MiXCR, and retained in-frame beta chains. When rows share a CDR3 protein, they turn into one entry using the most common DNA and genes. These V and J calls rely on TCRdb rather than the paper's analysis. The sample records some 760,000 distinct CDR3 sequences, about 15% of which are singletons. The ten largest clones add up to roughly 10% of the sample.

Remarks on this clonotype: Its specific antigen is unknown. Per-base qualities were not stored, and no clone one base away is much larger.

The sequenced sample was blood. The source is a woman under 30 with Graves' hyperthyroidism.

The CDR3 is CSASPAGQGPYGYTF. The DNA reads as follows: TGCAGTGCTAGTCCCGCGGGACAGGGACCCTATGGCTACACCTTC. The sequence is built from TRBV20-1 and TRBJ1-2, with 9 central nucleotides matching TRBD1. Trimming takes 3 bases off V and 4 bases off J; junction bases not matched to a gene: 9. The cysteine opens and the phenylalanine closes a CDR3 of 15 amino acids. Only the CDR3 DNA stays, 45 bases, in frame from base 1. The germline V gene (reference sequence) provides CDR1 DFQATT and CDR2 SNEGSKA.